This T cell receptor (beta chain) was identified in a study of blood T cell repertoires in COVID-19. Background on the study: Collection of acute and convalescent COVID-19 samples took place in the United States, Italy and Spain. PBMCs, B-cell-depleted T cells, or T cells were the source of the cDNA or gDNA that made up the material.

The method was immunoSEQ multiplex PCR; TCRdb's version includes in-frame clones alone and lacks a portion of them. The data contain about 140,000 clones, 85% to 90% of them singletons. Trimming at V came to 6 bases and at J to 2 bases, leaving 9 bases not matched to a gene. The germline V gene has CDR1 SGHRS and CDR2 YFSETQ. This CDR3 contains 17 residues. V and J are TRBV5-1 and TRBJ1-5; 12 bases match TRBD1. Sequencing was performed on peripheral blood. This TCR came from a woman of 80 years or more with acute or convalescent COVID-19. The CDR3 sequence: CASKPGTGGAGNQPQHF. CDR3 DNA sequence: TGCGCCAGCAAACCAGGGACAGGGGGCGCGGGCAATCAGCCCCAGCATTTT. The complete variable domain, with remaining parts taken from reference TRBV5-1 and TRBJ1-5, reads KAGVTQTPRYLIKTRGQQVTLSCSPISGHRSVSWYQQTPGQGLQFLFEYFSETQRNKGNFPGRFSGRQFSNSRSEMNVSTLELGDSALYLCASKPGTGGAGNQPQHFGDGTRLSIL.